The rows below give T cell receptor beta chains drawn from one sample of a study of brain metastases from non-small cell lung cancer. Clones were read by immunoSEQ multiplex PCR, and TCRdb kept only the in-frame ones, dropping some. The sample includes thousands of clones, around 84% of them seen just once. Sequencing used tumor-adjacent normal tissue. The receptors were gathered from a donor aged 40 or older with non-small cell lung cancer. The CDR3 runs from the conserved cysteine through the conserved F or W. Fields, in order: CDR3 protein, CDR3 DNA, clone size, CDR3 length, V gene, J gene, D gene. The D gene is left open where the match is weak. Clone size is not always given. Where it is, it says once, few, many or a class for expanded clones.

cdr3_aa: CSVEGVETEAFF; cdr3_nt: TGCAGCGTTGAGGGGGTGGAAACTGAAGCTTTCTTT; clone_size: .; cdr3_length: 12; v_call: TRBV29-1; j_call: TRBJ1-1; d_call: .
cdr3_aa: CASRGVGTDTQYF; cdr3_nt: TGTGCCAGCAGGGGGGTTGGCACAGATACGCAGTATTTT; clone_size: .; cdr3_length: 13; v_call: TRBV6-5; j_call: TRBJ2-3; d_call: .
cdr3_aa: CASSLGSGRYNEQFF; cdr3_nt: TGTGCCAGCAGCTTAGGTAGCGGGAGATACAATGAGCAGTTCTTC; clone_size: few; cdr3_length: 15; v_call: TRBV7-8; j_call: TRBJ2-1; d_call: TRBD2
cdr3_aa: CASSPNRGREGLDEQYF; cdr3_nt: TGTGCCAGCAGCCCAAATCGCGGGAGGGAGGGTTTGGACGAGCAGTACTTC; clone_size: .; cdr3_length: 17; v_call: TRBV3-1/TRBV3-2; j_call: TRBJ2-7; d_call: TRBD2
cdr3_aa: CASSYSPTASYNSPLHF; cdr3_nt: TGTGCCAGCAGTTACTCTCCGACAGCCTCCTATAATTCACCCCTCCACTTT; clone_size: .; cdr3_length: 17; v_call: TRBV27; j_call: TRBJ1-6; d_call: .
cdr3_aa: CASSFSPGLARNEQYF; cdr3_nt: TGTGCCAGCAGTTTTTCACCGGGACTAGCAAGGAACGAGCAGTACTTC; clone_size: .; cdr3_length: 16; v_call: TRBV6-5; j_call: TRBJ2-7; d_call: TRBD2
cdr3_aa: CASSPTGQIEHGYTF; cdr3_nt: TGTGCCAGCAGCCCAACGGGGCAGATCGAACATGGCTACACCTTC; clone_size: .; cdr3_length: 15; v_call: TRBV5-6; j_call: TRBJ1-2; d_call: .
cdr3_aa: CASSPGQTYYNSPLHF; cdr3_nt: TGCGCCAGCAGCCCCGGACAGACGTATTATAATTCACCCCTCCACTTT; clone_size: .; cdr3_length: 16; v_call: TRBV5-1; j_call: TRBJ1-6; d_call: .
cdr3_aa: CASSQGTAWEETQYF; cdr3_nt: TGTGCCAGCAGTCAAGGGACAGCCTGGGAAGAGACCCAGTACTTC; clone_size: few; cdr3_length: 15; v_call: TRBV27; j_call: TRBJ2-5; d_call: TRBD1
cdr3_aa: CASSDTGKETQYF; cdr3_nt: TGTGCCAGCAGTGACACAGGGAAAGAGACCCAGTACTTC; clone_size: .; cdr3_length: 13; v_call: TRBV25-1; j_call: TRBJ2-5; d_call: .
cdr3_aa: CASSPPGTSGRGEQFF; cdr3_nt: TGTGCCAGCAGCCCCCCGGGGACTAGCGGCAGAGGTGAGCAGTTCTTC; clone_size: .; cdr3_length: 16; v_call: TRBV3-1/TRBV3-2; j_call: TRBJ2-1; d_call: TRBD2
cdr3_aa: CASSVPNILGQNHRETQYF; cdr3_nt: TGTGCCAGCAGCGTACCTAACATACTGGGACAGAACCACCGAGAGACCCAGTACTTC; clone_size: .; cdr3_length: 19; v_call: TRBV9; j_call: TRBJ2-5; d_call: TRBD1
cdr3_aa: CAIRGTGNTGELFF; cdr3_nt: TGTGCCATCAGGGGGACAGGGAACACCGGGGAGCTGTTTTTT; clone_size: once; cdr3_length: 14; v_call: TRBV7-6; j_call: TRBJ2-2; d_call: TRBD1
cdr3_aa: CSVVVRSPNTGELFF; cdr3_nt: TGCAGCGTTGTGGTTCGGAGCCCGAACACCGGGGAGCTGTTTTTT; clone_size: .; cdr3_length: 15; v_call: TRBV29-1; j_call: TRBJ2-2; d_call: .
cdr3_aa: CASSQDGLRNEQFF; cdr3_nt: TGTGCCAGCAGCCAAGATGGACTCAGGAATGAGCAATTCTTC; clone_size: .; cdr3_length: 14; v_call: TRBV3-1/TRBV3-2; j_call: TRBJ2-1; d_call: .
cdr3_aa: CASSQDPGGRGTSEQFF; cdr3_nt: TGCGCCAGCAGCCAAGATCCGGGGGGGAGAGGGACATCTGAGCAGTTCTTC; clone_size: .; cdr3_length: 17; v_call: TRBV4-3; j_call: TRBJ2-1; d_call: TRBD2
cdr3_aa: CASSSGLAGTYEQYF; cdr3_nt: TGCGCCAGCAGCTCAGGACTAGCGGGGACCTACGAGCAGTACTTC; clone_size: .; cdr3_length: 15; v_call: TRBV5-1; j_call: TRBJ2-7; d_call: TRBD2
cdr3_aa: CASSHTMGTSRPKRYEQYF; cdr3_nt: TGTGCCAGCAGCCACACGATGGGGACGTCCCGGCCAAAAAGGTACGAGCAGTACTTC; clone_size: once; cdr3_length: 19; v_call: TRBV5-6; j_call: TRBJ2-7; d_call: .
cdr3_aa: CASTGGGAWEKLFF; cdr3_nt: TGTGCCAGCACCGGAGGGGGCGCATGGGAAAAACTGTTTTTT; clone_size: .; cdr3_length: 14; v_call: TRBV7-2; j_call: TRBJ1-4; d_call: TRBD1
cdr3_aa: CASSLIAGRDNEQFF; cdr3_nt: TGTGCCAGCAGCTTAATAGCGGGACGGGACAATGAGCAGTTCTTC; clone_size: few; cdr3_length: 15; v_call: TRBV7-9; j_call: TRBJ2-1; d_call: TRBD2
cdr3_aa: CASSSASSYEQYF; cdr3_nt: TGTGCCAGCAGCTCCGCAAGCTCCTACGAGCAGTACTTC; clone_size: .; cdr3_length: 13; v_call: TRBV7-2; j_call: TRBJ2-7; d_call: .
cdr3_aa: CASSPFGGQGFNEQYF; cdr3_nt: TGTGCCAGCAGCCCCTTTGGGGGACAGGGCTTCAACGAGCAGTACTTC; clone_size: .; cdr3_length: 16; v_call: TRBV16; j_call: TRBJ2-7; d_call: TRBD1
cdr3_aa: CASSRPVGVAQMVNGYTF; cdr3_nt: TGTGCCAGCAGCCGCCCAGTGGGGGTTGCGCAGATGGTGAATGGCTACACCTTC; clone_size: .; cdr3_length: 18; v_call: TRBV6-2/TRBV6-3; j_call: TRBJ1-2; d_call: .
cdr3_aa: CASILGGNTEAFF; cdr3_nt: TGTGCCAGCATATTAGGGGGAAACACTGAAGCTTTCTTT; clone_size: .; cdr3_length: 13; v_call: TRBV25-1; j_call: TRBJ1-1; d_call: .
cdr3_aa: CATSRRLAGDEEQFF; cdr3_nt: TGTGCCACCAGCAGGAGACTAGCGGGAGACGAAGAGCAGTTCTTC; clone_size: .; cdr3_length: 15; v_call: TRBV15; j_call: TRBJ2-1; d_call: TRBD2
cdr3_aa: CASRLAGKQETQYF; cdr3_nt: TGTGCAAGTCGCTTAGCGGGAAAGCAAGAGACCCAGTACTTC; clone_size: .; cdr3_length: 14; v_call: TRBV12-2; j_call: TRBJ2-5; d_call: .
cdr3_aa: CASSYLGAEETQYF; cdr3_nt: TGTGCCAGCAGCTACCTGGGCGCGGAGGAGACCCAGTACTTC; clone_size: once; cdr3_length: 14; v_call: TRBV12-1; j_call: TRBJ2-5; d_call: .
cdr3_aa: CASSPFPGLAGAPYNEQFF; cdr3_nt: TGTGCCAGCTCACCCTTCCCGGGACTAGCGGGAGCCCCGTACAATGAGCAGTTCTTC; clone_size: .; cdr3_length: 19; v_call: TRBV18; j_call: TRBJ2-1; d_call: TRBD2
cdr3_aa: CASSYSRADMNTEAFF; cdr3_nt: TGTGCCAGCAGTTACTCGAGGGCGGATATGAACACTGAAGCTTTCTTT; clone_size: .; cdr3_length: 16; v_call: TRBV6-5; j_call: TRBJ1-1; d_call: .
cdr3_aa: CARSRTECEQYF; cdr3_nt: TGTGCCAGAAGCCGGACAGAGTGCGAGCAGTACTTC; clone_size: .; cdr3_length: 12; v_call: TRBV5-3; j_call: TRBJ2-7; d_call: .
cdr3_aa: CASSQEVGEQFF; cdr3_nt: TGCGCCAGCAGCCAAGAAGTGGGTGAGCAGTTCTTC; clone_size: .; cdr3_length: 12; v_call: TRBV4-1; j_call: TRBJ2-1; d_call: .
cdr3_aa: CASSQLAGGLGELFF; cdr3_nt: TGCGCCAGCAGCCAACTGGCAGGGGGCCTCGGGGAGCTGTTTTTT; clone_size: .; cdr3_length: 15; v_call: TRBV4-1; j_call: TRBJ2-2; d_call: TRBD1
cdr3_aa: CASSLVQNQPQHF; cdr3_nt: TGTGCCAGCAGCTTAGTCCAGAATCAGCCCCAGCATTTT; clone_size: .; cdr3_length: 13; v_call: TRBV7-2; j_call: TRBJ1-5; d_call: .
cdr3_aa: CSVAAGLAGVYEQYF; cdr3_nt: TGCAGCGTTGCAGCGGGACTAGCGGGAGTCTACGAGCAGTACTTC; clone_size: few; cdr3_length: 15; v_call: TRBV29-1; j_call: TRBJ2-7; d_call: TRBD2
cdr3_aa: CASSSLIDSPLHF; cdr3_nt: TGTGCCAGCAGTTCTCTCATCGATTCACCCCTCCACTTT; clone_size: .; cdr3_length: 13; v_call: TRBV27; j_call: TRBJ1-6; d_call: .
cdr3_aa: CASSVTVEQPQHF; cdr3_nt: TGTGCCAGCAGCGTTACAGTGGAACAGCCCCAGCATTTT; clone_size: once; cdr3_length: 13; v_call: TRBV9; j_call: TRBJ1-5; d_call: .
cdr3_aa: CASSQPGQVHSGNTIYF; cdr3_nt: TGTGCCAGCAGCCAACCGGGACAGGTTCACTCTGGAAACACCATATATTTT; clone_size: .; cdr3_length: 17; v_call: TRBV3-1/TRBV3-2; j_call: TRBJ1-3; d_call: TRBD1
cdr3_aa: CASSEPGDGRETQYF; cdr3_nt: TGCGCCAGCAGTGAGCCAGGGGACGGACGTGAGACCCAGTACTTC; clone_size: .; cdr3_length: 15; v_call: TRBV10-1; j_call: TRBJ2-5; d_call: .
cdr3_aa: CASSLVGQANSPLHF; cdr3_nt: TGTGCCAGCAGCTTAGTCGGTCAAGCTAATTCACCCCTCCACTTT; clone_size: .; cdr3_length: 15; v_call: TRBV7-9; j_call: TRBJ1-6; d_call: .
cdr3_aa: CAWSSPGTGEYEQYF; cdr3_nt: TGTGCCTGGAGTAGCCCGGGGACAGGGGAATACGAGCAGTACTTC; clone_size: .; cdr3_length: 15; v_call: TRBV30; j_call: TRBJ2-7; d_call: TRBD1
cdr3_aa: CACQGGLYNEQFF; cdr3_nt: TGTGCCTGTCAGGGCGGGCTCTACAATGAGCAGTTCTTC; clone_size: .; cdr3_length: 13; v_call: TRBV28; j_call: TRBJ2-1; d_call: .
cdr3_aa: CASSQPRTGGNYEQYF; cdr3_nt: TGTGCCAGCAGCCAGCCCAGGACAGGGGGAAACTACGAGCAGTACTTC; clone_size: .; cdr3_length: 16; v_call: TRBV3-1/TRBV3-2; j_call: TRBJ2-7; d_call: TRBD1
cdr3_aa: CASSSAGGAMETQYF; cdr3_nt: TGCGCCAGCAGCTCGGCCGGGGGGGCGATGGAGACCCAGTACTTC; clone_size: .; cdr3_length: 15; v_call: TRBV5-1; j_call: TRBJ2-5; d_call: TRBD2